A selection of T cell receptor beta chains follows, all from one sample in a study of blood T cell repertoires in COVID-19. The data were produced by immunoSEQ multiplex PCR, yet TCRdb's version contains in-frame clones alone and is incomplete. The sample records around 90,000 clones, about nine tenths being singletons. Specimen: peripheral blood. The receptors were sampled from a male donor with acute or convalescent COVID-19. Each CDR3 is given with its conserved first and last residue. A D gene is named only where the DNA matches it firmly. Size tells how often a clone was seen (once, few, many) or the class of an expanded clone, and some rows leave it out.

D gene,J gene,clone size,V gene,CDR3 DNA,CDR3 protein
.,TRBJ1-3,once,TRBV5-1,TGCGCCAGCAGCTTGGGGGCAAGCGGGGACACCATATATTTT,CASSLGASGDTIYF
TRBD1,TRBJ1-6,.,TRBV19,TGTGCCAGTAGTTCCACAGACAGGGGAGGTCTCCATAATTCACCCCTCCACTTT,CASSSTDRGGLHNSPLHF
TRBD2,TRBJ2-1,.,TRBV14,TGTGCCAGCAGCTCCCGACTAGCGGGATACAATGAGCAGTTCTTC,CASSSRLAGYNEQFF
TRBD1,TRBJ1-5,once,TRBV18,TGTGCCAGCTCATTCGAACAGGGGGCGCAACAGCCCCAGCATTTT,CASSFEQGAQQPQHF
TRBD1,TRBJ1-6,.,TRBV9,TGTGCCAGCAGCGCCCATCAAGGGGGCAATTCACCCCTCCACTTT,CASSAHQGGNSPLHF
TRBD2,TRBJ2-3,once,TRBV5-1,TGCGCCAGCAGGGTGAGCGGGGGGATCACAGATACGCAGTATTTT,CASRVSGGITDTQYF
TRBD1,TRBJ2-5,.,TRBV5-4,TGTGCCAGCAGCCCCGCCCGGGACAGCAAAGAGACCCAGTACTTC,CASSPARDSKETQYF
.,TRBJ1-5,.,TRBV5-5,TGTGCCAGCAGCCGGGACGCGGGGGTTTGGCCCCAGCATTTT,CASSRDAGVWPQHF
.,TRBJ2-5,.,TRBV19,TGTGCCAGTAGTATCGCCCTAGCCGAGACCCAGTACTTC,CASSIALAETQYF
.,TRBJ1-6,.,TRBV7-3,TGTGCCAGCAGCCCCGGACTGGAGCCGGCACCCCTCCACTTT,CASSPGLEPAPLHF
TRBD1,TRBJ2-2,.,TRBV19,TGTGCCAGTAAAAGATCAGGGCAGGGGGCCCCCTACACCGGGGAGCTGTTTTTT,CASKRSGQGAPYTGELFF
.,TRBJ1-2,.,TRBV3-1/TRBV3-2,TGTGCCAGCAGCCAAGAAGGGGTCAGTTATGGCTACACCTTC,CASSQEGVSYGYTF
TRBD1,TRBJ1-6,few,TRBV5-4,TGTGCCAGCAGCCCTGGACAGGGGGCTTATTCACCCCTCCACTTT,CASSPGQGAYSPLHF
.,TRBJ1-5,.,TRBV27,TGTGCCAGCAAGGGGCAGGGTTGGGGCAATCAGCCCCAGCATTTT,CASKGQGWGNQPQHF
TRBD1,TRBJ1-5,.,TRBV3-1/TRBV3-2,TGTGCCAGCAGCCGAAAAACAGGGGGTCAGCCCCAGCATTTT,CASSRKTGGQPQHF
TRBD1,TRBJ1-6,.,TRBV5-6,TGTGCCAGCAGCTTCGGACAGGGAGACTCCTATAATTCACCCCTCCACTTT,CASSFGQGDSYNSPLHF
TRBD1,TRBJ2-3,.,TRBV27,TGTGCCAGCAGTTCGCGACAGGGTTCGGGCACAGATACGCAGTATTTT,CASSSRQGSGTDTQYF
TRBD1,TRBJ2-3,.,TRBV10-3,TGTGCCATCGGGGACAGGGTAGGTCCAGATACGCAGTATTTT,CAIGDRVGPDTQYF
.,TRBJ1-3,.,TRBV9,TGTGCCAGCAGCTTAACCTGGGGGGGCTCTGGAAACACCATATATTTT,CASSLTWGGSGNTIYF
TRBD1,TRBJ2-2,.,TRBV19,TGTGCCAGTAGTCTCGGGACAGGGCGATTGATCGGGGAGCTGTTTTTT,CASSLGTGRLIGELFF
.,TRBJ1-2,few,TRBV5-5,TGTGCCAGCAGCTCAACATATGACAGTTCCTATGGCTACACCTTC,CASSSTYDSSYGYTF
.,TRBJ2-3,.,TRBV3-1/TRBV3-2,TGTGCCAGCAGTCTACTCGAGGCAGATACGCAGTATTTT,CASSLLEADTQYF
.,TRBJ2-3,few,TRBV2,TGTGCCAGCAGTGAAGACTCAGATACGCAGTATTTT,CASSEDSDTQYF
.,TRBJ1-1,.,TRBV19,TGTGCCAGTAGTATGCCGGGAGGGGACACTGAAGCTTTCTTT,CASSMPGGDTEAFF
TRBD1,TRBJ2-5,.,TRBV7-2,TGTGCCAGCAGCTTAGCTACAGGGGCCCTCCAAGAGACCCAGTACTTC,CASSLATGALQETQYF
.,TRBJ1-1,.,TRBV7-2,TGTGCCAGCAGCGCGAGGAGCACGAACACTGAAGCTTTCTTT,CASSARSTNTEAFF
TRBD1,TRBJ1-1,once,TRBV5-1,TGCGCCAGCAGCTCGGGGACAGAGAACACTGAAGCTTTCTTT,CASSSGTENTEAFF
TRBD1,TRBJ2-3,.,TRBV24-1,TGTGCCACCAGTGAGGCGGCAGGGGGTACAGATACGCAGTATTTT,CATSEAAGGTDTQYF
.,TRBJ1-2,.,TRBV7-9,TGTGCCAGCAGCTTCAGAGAGGATAGTGGCTACACCTTC,CASSFREDSGYTF